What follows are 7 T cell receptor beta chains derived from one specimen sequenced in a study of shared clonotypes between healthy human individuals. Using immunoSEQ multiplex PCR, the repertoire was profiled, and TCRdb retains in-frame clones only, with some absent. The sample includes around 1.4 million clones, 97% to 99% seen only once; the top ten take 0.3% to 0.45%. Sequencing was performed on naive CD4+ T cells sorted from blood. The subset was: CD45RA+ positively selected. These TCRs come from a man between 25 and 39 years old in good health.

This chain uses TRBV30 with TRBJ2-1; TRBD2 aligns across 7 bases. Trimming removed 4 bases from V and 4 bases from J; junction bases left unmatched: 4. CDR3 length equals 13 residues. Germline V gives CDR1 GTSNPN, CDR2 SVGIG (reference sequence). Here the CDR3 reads CAWTGGLYNEQFF. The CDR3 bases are TGTGCCTGGACGGGGGGACTGTACAATGAGCAGTTCTTC.

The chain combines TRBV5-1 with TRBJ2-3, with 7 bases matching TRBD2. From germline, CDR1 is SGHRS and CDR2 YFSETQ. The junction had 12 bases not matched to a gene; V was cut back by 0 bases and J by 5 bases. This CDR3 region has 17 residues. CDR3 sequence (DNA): TGCGCCAGCAGCTTGGGCATTGGACTAGTTGGGGGAGATACGCAGTATTTT. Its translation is CASSLGIGLVGGDTQYF.

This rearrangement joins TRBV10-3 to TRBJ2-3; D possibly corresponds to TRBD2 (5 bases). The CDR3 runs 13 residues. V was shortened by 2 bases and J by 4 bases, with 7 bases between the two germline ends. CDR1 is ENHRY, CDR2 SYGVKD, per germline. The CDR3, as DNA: TGTGCCATCAGTGAGGGGAGTCCAGATACGCAGTATTTT. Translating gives CAISEGSPDTQYF.

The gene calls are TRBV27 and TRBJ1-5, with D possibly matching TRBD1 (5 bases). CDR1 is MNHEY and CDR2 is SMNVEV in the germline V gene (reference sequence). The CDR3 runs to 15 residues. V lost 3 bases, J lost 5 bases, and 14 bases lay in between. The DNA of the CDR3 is TGTGCCAGCAGTTTGAGCGGGATGGGGGATCAGCCCCAGCATTTT. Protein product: CASSLSGMGDQPQHF.

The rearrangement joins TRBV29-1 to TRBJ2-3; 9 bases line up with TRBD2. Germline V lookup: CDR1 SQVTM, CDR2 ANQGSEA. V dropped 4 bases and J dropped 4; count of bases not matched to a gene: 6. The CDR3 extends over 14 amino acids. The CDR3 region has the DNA TGCAGCGTTGGGGGACTAGCCGGAGCAGATACGCAGTATTTT. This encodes CSVGGLAGADTQYF.

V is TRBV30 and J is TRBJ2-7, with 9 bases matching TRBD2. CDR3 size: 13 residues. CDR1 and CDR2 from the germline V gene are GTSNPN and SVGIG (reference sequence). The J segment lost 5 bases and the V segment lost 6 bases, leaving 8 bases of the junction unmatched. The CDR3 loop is CACDYLAGNEQYF. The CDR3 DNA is TGTGCCTGCGATTACCTAGCGGGAAACGAGCAGTACTTC.

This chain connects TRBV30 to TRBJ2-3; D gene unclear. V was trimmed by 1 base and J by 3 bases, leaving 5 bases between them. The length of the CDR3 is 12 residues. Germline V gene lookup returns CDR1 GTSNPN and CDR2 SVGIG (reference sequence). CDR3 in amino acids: CAWSDKTDTQYF. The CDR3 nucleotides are TGTGCCTGGAGTGACAAGACAGATACGCAGTATTTT.